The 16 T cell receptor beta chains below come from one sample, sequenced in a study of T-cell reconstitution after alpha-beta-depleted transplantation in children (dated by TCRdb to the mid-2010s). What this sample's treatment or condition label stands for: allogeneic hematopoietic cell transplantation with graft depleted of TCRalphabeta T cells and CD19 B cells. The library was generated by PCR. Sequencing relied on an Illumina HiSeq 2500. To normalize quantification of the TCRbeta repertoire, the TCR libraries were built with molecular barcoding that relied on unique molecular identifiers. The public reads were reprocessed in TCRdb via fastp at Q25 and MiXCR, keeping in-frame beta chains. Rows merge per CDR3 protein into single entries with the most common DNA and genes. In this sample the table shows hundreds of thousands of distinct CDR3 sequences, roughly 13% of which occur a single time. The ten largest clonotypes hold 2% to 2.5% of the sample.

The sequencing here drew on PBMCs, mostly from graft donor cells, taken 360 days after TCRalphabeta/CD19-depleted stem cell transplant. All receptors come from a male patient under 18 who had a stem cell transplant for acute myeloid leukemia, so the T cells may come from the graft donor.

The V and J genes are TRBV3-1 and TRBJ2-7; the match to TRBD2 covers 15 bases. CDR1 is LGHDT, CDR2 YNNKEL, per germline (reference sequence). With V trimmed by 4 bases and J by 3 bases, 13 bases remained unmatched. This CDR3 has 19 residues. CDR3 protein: CASSRIGLAGGLIGYEQYF. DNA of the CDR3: TGTGCCAGCAGCCGCATTGGACTAGCGGGAGGGTTGATCGGCTACGAGCAGTACTTC.

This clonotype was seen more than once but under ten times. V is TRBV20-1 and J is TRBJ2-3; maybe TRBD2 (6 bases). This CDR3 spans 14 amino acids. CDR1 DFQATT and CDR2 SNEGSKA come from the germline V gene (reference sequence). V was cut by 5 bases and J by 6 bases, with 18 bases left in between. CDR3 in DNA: TGCAGTGCTTATAGCGGAGAAGGGTGGGATACGCAGTATTTT. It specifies CSAYSGEGWDTQYF.

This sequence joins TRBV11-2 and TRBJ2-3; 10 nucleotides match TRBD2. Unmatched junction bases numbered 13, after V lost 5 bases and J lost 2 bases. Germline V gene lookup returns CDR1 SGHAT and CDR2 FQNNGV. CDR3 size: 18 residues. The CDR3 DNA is TGTGCCAGCAGCCCCCCTTCTAGCGGGAGCGTTCTCACAGATACGCAGTATTTT. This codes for CASSPPSSGSVLTDTQYF.

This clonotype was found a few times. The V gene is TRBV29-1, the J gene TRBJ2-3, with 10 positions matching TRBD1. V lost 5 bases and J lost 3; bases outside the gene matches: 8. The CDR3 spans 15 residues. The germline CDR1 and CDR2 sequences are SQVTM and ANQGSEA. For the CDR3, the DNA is TGCAGCGTTATCGGACAGGGGGGAGGAACAGATACGCAGTATTTT. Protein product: CSVIGQGGGTDTQYF.

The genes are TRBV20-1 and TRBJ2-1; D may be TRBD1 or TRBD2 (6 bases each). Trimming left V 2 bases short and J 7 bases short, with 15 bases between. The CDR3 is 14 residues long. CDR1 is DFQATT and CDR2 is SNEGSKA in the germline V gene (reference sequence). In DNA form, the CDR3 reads TGCAGTGCTAGAAGGGGGGAGGCGGTTAATGAGCAGTTCTTC. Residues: CSARRGEAVNEQFF.

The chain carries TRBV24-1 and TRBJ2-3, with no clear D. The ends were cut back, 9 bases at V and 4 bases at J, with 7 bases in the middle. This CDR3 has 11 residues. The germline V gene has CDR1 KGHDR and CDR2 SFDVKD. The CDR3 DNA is TGTGCCACCGAATGGGCAGATACGCAGTATTTT. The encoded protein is CATEWADTQYF.

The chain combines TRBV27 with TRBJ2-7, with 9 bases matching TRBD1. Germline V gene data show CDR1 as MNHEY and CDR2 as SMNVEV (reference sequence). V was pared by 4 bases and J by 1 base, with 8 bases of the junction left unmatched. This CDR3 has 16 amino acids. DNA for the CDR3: TGTGCCAGCAGTTGGAAGGGGGGACAGGGATCCTACGAGCAGTACTTC. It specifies CASSWKGGQGSYEQYF.

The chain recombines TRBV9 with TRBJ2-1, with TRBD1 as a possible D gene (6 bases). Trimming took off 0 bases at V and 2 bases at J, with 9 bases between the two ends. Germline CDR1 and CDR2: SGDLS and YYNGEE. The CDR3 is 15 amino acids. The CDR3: CASSVGGPTYNEQFF. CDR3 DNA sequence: TGTGCCAGCAGCGTAGGGGGGCCCACCTACAATGAGCAGTTCTTC.

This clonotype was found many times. The CDR3 DNA is TGCGCCAGCAGCCCGGAGCCGGGCCAAGAGACCCAGTACTTC. Encoded protein: CASSPEPGQETQYF. The rearrangement uses TRBV4-1 and TRBJ2-5; D is unresolved. CDR1 MGHRA and CDR2 YSYEKL come from the germline V gene. The CDR3 covers 14 residues. The V end lost 4 bases, the J end lost 1 base, and 10 bases lay between the germline ends.

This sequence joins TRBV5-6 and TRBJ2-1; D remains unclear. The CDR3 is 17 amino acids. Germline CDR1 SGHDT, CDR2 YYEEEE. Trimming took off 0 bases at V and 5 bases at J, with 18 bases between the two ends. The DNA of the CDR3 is TGTGCCAGCAGCTTGGTCTTTCGGGCAGGTGGGAACAATGAGCAGTTCTTC. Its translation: CASSLVFRAGGNNEQFF.

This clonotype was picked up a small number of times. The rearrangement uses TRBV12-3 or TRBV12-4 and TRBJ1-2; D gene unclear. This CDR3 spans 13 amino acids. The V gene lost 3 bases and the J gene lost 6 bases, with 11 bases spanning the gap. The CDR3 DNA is TGTGCCAGCAGTTTGGAACTCAGGCATGGCTACACCTTC. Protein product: CASSLELRHGYTF.

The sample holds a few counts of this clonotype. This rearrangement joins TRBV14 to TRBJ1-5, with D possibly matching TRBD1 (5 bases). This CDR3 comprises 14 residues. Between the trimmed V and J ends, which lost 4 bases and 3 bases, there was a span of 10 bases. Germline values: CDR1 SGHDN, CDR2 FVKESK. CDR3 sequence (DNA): TGTGCCAGCAGCCTCTCAGGGTTCAATCAGCCCCAGCATTTT. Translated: CASSLSGFNQPQHF.

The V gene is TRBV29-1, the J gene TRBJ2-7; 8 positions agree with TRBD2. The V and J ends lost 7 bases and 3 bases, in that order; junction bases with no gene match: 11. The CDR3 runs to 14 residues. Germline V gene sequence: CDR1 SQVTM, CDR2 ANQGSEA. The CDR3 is CSAGGDSFFYEQYF. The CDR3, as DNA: TGCAGCGCCGGGGGGGACTCCTTCTTCTACGAGCAGTACTTC.

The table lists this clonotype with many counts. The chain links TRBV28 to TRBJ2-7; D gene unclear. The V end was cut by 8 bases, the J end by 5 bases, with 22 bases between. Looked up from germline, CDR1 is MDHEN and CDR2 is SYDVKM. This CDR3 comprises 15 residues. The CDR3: CASPPRHLPGNEQYF. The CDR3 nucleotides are TGTGCCAGCCCCCCTCGGCACCTTCCTGGGAACGAGCAGTACTTC.

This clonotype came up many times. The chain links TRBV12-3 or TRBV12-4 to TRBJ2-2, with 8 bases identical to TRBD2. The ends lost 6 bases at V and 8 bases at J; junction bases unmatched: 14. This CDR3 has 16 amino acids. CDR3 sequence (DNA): TGTGCCAGCAGCCCACTAGCGGCCAAATCAGGGGGGGAGCTGTTTTTT. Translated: CASSPLAAKSGGELFF.

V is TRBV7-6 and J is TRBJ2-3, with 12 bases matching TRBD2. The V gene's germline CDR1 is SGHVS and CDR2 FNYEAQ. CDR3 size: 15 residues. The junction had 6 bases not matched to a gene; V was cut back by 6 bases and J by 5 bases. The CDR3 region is CASRSSGRAGDTQYF. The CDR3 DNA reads TGTGCCAGCAGGTCTAGCGGGAGGGCCGGAGATACGCAGTATTTT.